Described below is a single TCR beta chain sequence and its context. The target antigen is unknown. These data belong to a study of T cell responses to AZD1222 COVID-19 vaccine. Data came from immunoSEQ multiplex PCR; TCRdb stores just in-frame clones and leaves some out. Of about 180,000 clones listed, around 90% are singletons. Study results and caveats: Mapped onto spike, vaccine-associated CD4 TCRs spanned it and were dominant at 160-218 and 743-854. Females made up more of the donors, who were largely white British, and clonal diversity may have come out too low. Among AZD1222 vaccinees, only five to seven were seropositive at baseline.

Trimming took off 6 bases at V and 8 bases at J, with 10 bases between the two ends. This CDR3 spans 11 amino acids. This receptor was obtained from an adult who received the AZD1222 COVID-19 vaccine. The chain combines TRBV12-3 or TRBV12-4 with TRBJ1-2; possibly TRBD1 for D (6 bases). Sample: peripheral blood, taken 28 days after the second AZD1222 dose. CDR3 sequence (DNA): TGTGCCAGCAGCCCCGGGGGCGGCTACACCTTC. Translated: CASSPGGGYTF.